These 31 T cell receptor beta chains were sequenced from one sample in a study of radiotherapy plus CTLA-4 blockade in lung cancer. This table comes from immunoSEQ multiplex PCR, and its TCRdb copy is limited to in-frame clones, with some not included. This sample has roughly 70,000 clones, with roughly 84% found just once. The sequencing here drew on peripheral blood, taken from a patient treated with radiotherapy plus ipilimumab. Receptors were obtained from a human donor with non-small cell lung cancer that progressed on radiotherapy plus ipilimumab.

This chain connects TRBV10-3 to TRBJ2-7; 7 positions match TRBD1. V shed 6 bases, J shed 2 bases, and the junction held 13 bases outside the gene matches. CDR1 is ENHRY and CDR2 is SYGVKD in the germline V gene. The CDR3 loop spans 16 amino acids. CDR3 nucleotides: TGTGCCATCAGCCAGGGGGTTGGTGGTCTCCCCTACGAGCAGTACTTC. It yields the protein CAISQGVGGLPYEQYF.

The chain uses TRBV6-6 and TRBJ2-7; D may correspond to TRBD1 or TRBD2 (5 bases each). This CDR3 region has 14 residues. Trimming took 4 bases from V and 3 from J, leaving 13 bases between them. The V gene's germline CDR1 is MNHNY and CDR2 SVGAGI (reference sequence). The CDR3: CASSSGPLNYEQYF. The DNA for the CDR3 is TGTGCCAGCAGTTCGGGGCCTTTGAACTACGAGCAGTACTTC.

The gene calls are TRBV7-3 and TRBJ2-5; the D gene is possibly TRBD2 (5 bases). The CDR3 contains 14 residues. The ends were cut back, 2 bases at V and 5 bases at J, with 12 bases in the middle. Germline-derived CDR1 and CDR2 are SGHTA and FQGTGA. The CDR3 region is CASSLLASWETQYF. The CDR3 bases are TGTGCCAGCAGCTTATTGGCTAGCTGGGAGACCCAGTACTTC.

The V call is TRBV7-3, the J call TRBJ2-7, with 13 nucleotides matching TRBD2. This CDR3 comprises 18 residues. V was pared by 2 bases and J by 0 bases, with 7 bases of the junction left unmatched. Germline CDR1 is SGHTA and CDR2 is FQGTGA. The CDR3 DNA sequence: TGTGCCAGCAGCTTATGGGGCTGGACTAGCGGGAGCTCCTACGAGCAGTACGTC. This sequence encodes CASSLWGWTSGSSYEQYV.

The DNA of the CDR3 is TGTGCCAGCAGCTTGACAGGGAAAGAGACCCAGTACTTC. Protein: CASSLTGKETQYF. The rearrangement uses TRBV5-4 and TRBJ2-5, with D perhaps TRBD1 (6 bases). The CDR3 covers 13 residues. The germline V gene encodes CDR1 SGHNT and CDR2 YYREEE (reference sequence). The V end was cut by 1 base, the J end by 3 bases, with 7 bases between.

The chain employs TRBV28 and TRBJ1-1; D unclear. The CDR3 is 11 residues long. Between the trimmed V and J ends, which lost 3 bases and 9 bases, there was a span of 8 bases. Germline lookup yields CDR1 MDHEN and CDR2 SYDVKM. As DNA, the CDR3 is TGTGCCAGCAGTTTCGCCAGTCAAGCTTTCTTT. It yields the protein CASSFASQAFF. The entire variable domain, with the rest obtained from reference TRBV28 and TRBJ1-1, is as follows: DVKVTQSSRYLVKRTGEKVFLECVQDMDHENMFWYRQDPGLGLRLIYFSYDVKMKEKGDIPEGYSVSREKKERFSLILESASTNQTSMYLCASSFASQAFFGQGTRLTVV.

This clone has more than one count but fewer than ten. J is TRBJ1-1 and V is TRBV6-5, with TRBD1 as a possible D gene (6 bases). The germline V gene has CDR1 MNHEY and CDR2 SVGAGI. This CDR3 region has 13 residues. The ends were cut back, 10 bases at V and 3 bases at J, with 15 bases in the middle. The CDR3 protein is CATRQALYTEAFF. CDR3 DNA sequence: TGTGCCACTCGACAGGCGTTATACACTGAAGCTTTCTTT.

The chain carries TRBV7-8 and TRBJ1-5, with D maybe TRBD1 (5 bases). Germline V lookup: CDR1 SGHVS, CDR2 FQNEAQ. The length of the CDR3 is 17 residues. The V end was cut by 5 bases, the J end by 5 bases, with 22 bases between. CDR3 nucleotides: TGTGCCAGCAGCAAATACTCAGGGAATAGGTGGGATCAGCCCCAGCATTTT. Protein product: CASSKYSGNRWDQPQHF.

The CDR3 is CASSPGQGNTEAFF. The CDR3 DNA reads as TGTGCCAGTAGTCCGGGACAGGGAAACACTGAAGCTTTCTTT. This chain joins TRBV19 and TRBJ1-1, with 9 bases that match TRBD1. Per germline, CDR1 LNHDA and CDR2 SQIVND (reference sequence). V gave up 5 bases and J gave up 2 bases; unmatched junction bases: 3. The CDR3 contains 14 residues.

The chain has TRBV28 and TRBJ2-1; a weak D match, TRBD2 (6 bases). The CDR3 contains 13 residues. Trimming shortened V by 6 bases and J by 7 bases, and 13 bases separated the two germline ends. CDR1 MDHEN and CDR2 SYDVKM come from the germline V gene. DNA for the CDR3: TGTGCCAGCAGCGGGGACTCTAGGAATGAGCAGTTCTTC. It translates to CASSGDSRNEQFF.

The chain employs TRBV2 and TRBJ1-5, with D maybe TRBD1 (6 bases). Germline V gives CDR1 SNHLY, CDR2 FYNNEI. Deletions cut 2 bases from V and 3 bases from J, with 11 bases between. There are 15 residues in the CDR3. Here the CDR3 reads CASSELTGINQPQHF. For the CDR3, the DNA is TGTGCCAGCAGTGAACTAACAGGGATCAATCAGCCCCAGCATTTT.

Of note for this clone: Germline is not matched at one junction end, which may reflect a read error. V is TRBV6-1 and J is TRBJ2-3; TRBD1 matches at 7 bases. Germline CDR1 and CDR2: MNHNS and SASEGT. CDR3 length equals 16 residues. The CDR3: CASSEEGGRRTDTQYF. In nucleotides, the CDR3 is TGTGCCAGCAGCGAAGAAGGGGGCCGACGCACAGATACGCAGTATTTT.

The CDR3 reads CASSLLMAWETQYF. The DNA for the CDR3 is TGTGCCAGCAGCCTGTTAATGGCGTGGGAGACCCAGTACTTC. The chain joins TRBV5-6 to TRBJ2-5; D gene unclear. The V gene lost 4 bases and the J gene lost 5 bases, with 15 bases spanning the gap. This CDR3 comprises 14 residues. Germline CDR1 and CDR2: SGHDT and YYEEEE.

This clone was recorded once. The chain joins TRBV10-3 to TRBJ2-3; 8 bases are a match to TRBD2. Germline V gives CDR1 ENHRY, CDR2 SYGVKD. The CDR3 consists of 16 residues. V gave up 0 bases and J gave up 5 bases; unmatched junction bases: 7. The CDR3 DNA follows: TGTGCCATCAGTGAGTCCCTAGCGGGTGCCGGAGATACGCAGTATTTT. This gives the protein CAISESLAGAGDTQYF.

The chain combines TRBV6-5 with TRBJ1-2; D is unresolved. CDR1 and CDR2 from the germline V gene are MNHEY and SVGAGI. This CDR3 is 14 amino acids long. V lost 0 bases, J lost 6 bases, and 11 bases lay in between. Written as DNA, the CDR3 is TGTGCCAGCAGTTACTCGACGTCGGGCAATGGCTACACCTTC. Translation gives CASSYSTSGNGYTF.

The gene calls are TRBV27 and TRBJ2-7; D is unclear. Germline values: CDR1 MNHEY, CDR2 SMNVEV (reference sequence). CDR3 size: 15 residues. V lost 5 bases and J lost 3, with 17 bases in between. The CDR3 coding sequence is TGTGCCAGCAGTCCCAACGCGGCTGGGAACTACGAGCAGTACGTC. Encoded protein: CASSPNAAGNYEQYV.

The genes are TRBV6-5 and TRBJ2-7; 9 nucleotides match TRBD1. Germline CDR1 MNHEY, CDR2 SVGAGI. The V and J ends lost 5 bases and 3 bases, in that order; junction bases with no gene match: 2. CDR3 length equals 13 residues. Written as DNA, the CDR3 is TGTGCCAGCAGTAAGACAGGGGGCTACGAGCAGTACTTC. Amino acids: CASSKTGGYEQYF.

J is TRBJ2-7 and V is TRBV5-1; no definite D call. This CDR3 has 14 amino acids. V lost 4 bases to trimming and J lost 1 base, with 12 bases between them. Germline V gene data show CDR1 as SGHRS and CDR2 as YFSETQ. The CDR3 region is CASSRDASSYEQYF. Written as DNA, the CDR3 is TGCGCCAGCAGCCGCGACGCCAGTTCCTACGAGCAGTACTTC.

This clone was counted once. One junction end disagrees with the germline gene, perhaps due to a read error. The gene calls are TRBV7-2 and TRBJ2-1, with 9 bases fitting TRBD2. CDR3 length equals 13 residues. The germline V gene encodes CDR1 SGHTA and CDR2 FQGNSA. The CDR3 DNA follows: TGTGCCAGCAGCGGGCGATTAGCGGGAGAGTCGCTCTTC. This gives the protein CASSGRLAGESLF.

The chain combines TRBV2 with TRBJ2-3, with D tentatively TRBD2 (5 bases). Deletions cut 7 bases from V and 6 bases from J, with 23 bases between. The CDR3 consists of 16 residues. Per germline, CDR1 SNHLY and CDR2 FYNNEI. CDR3 coding DNA: TGTGCCAGCACCCTCTCCCGCGACCCGGGGTCGGATACGCAGTATTTT. This translates into CASTLSRDPGSDTQYF.

The chain is built from TRBV7-9 and TRBJ2-2; D unresolved. CDR1 SEHNR and CDR2 FQNEAQ come from the germline V gene (reference sequence). The CDR3 spans 13 residues. Trimming pared 5 bases from V and 0 bases from J, leaving 4 bases between. In DNA, the CDR3 is TGTGCCAGCAGCCCGACGAACACCGGGGAGCTGTTTTTT. Translating it yields CASSPTNTGELFF.

This clone was seen once. The rearrangement links TRBV6-5 to TRBJ2-5; 8 bases line up with TRBD1. V shed 3 bases and J 5 bases; nucleotides not matched to a gene: 11. The CDR3 is made up of 16 amino acids. Germline CDR1 is MNHEY and CDR2 is SVGAGI. The CDR3 protein is CASSYTTGGWTETQYF. The CDR3 nucleotides are TGTGCCAGCAGTTATACCACAGGGGGTTGGACGGAGACCCAGTACTTC.

This rearrangement joins TRBV19 to TRBJ1-5; D gene ambiguous. Deletions cut 7 bases from V and 3 bases from J, with 16 bases between. CDR3 size: 15 residues. The germline V gene has CDR1 LNHDA and CDR2 SQIVND (reference sequence). DNA for the CDR3: TGTGCCAGTAAAGACATCGCGGGTAACAATCAGCCCCAGCATTTT. This translates into CASKDIAGNNQPQHF.

The chain links TRBV27 to TRBJ2-7; 14 nucleotides agree with TRBD2. CDR1 is MNHEY, CDR2 SMNVEV, per germline (reference sequence). Trimming took 4 bases from V and 2 from J; bases not matched to a gene: 10. There are 18 residues in the CDR3. This CDR3 reads CASSSRLGTSGRTYEQYF. CDR3 coding DNA: TGTGCCAGCAGTTCGAGACTCGGGACTAGCGGGAGAACCTACGAGCAGTACTTC.

The genes are TRBV5-4 and TRBJ2-7, with a weak D call TRBD1 (6 bases). V was pared by 5 bases and J by 2 bases, with 17 bases between. The CDR3 runs 15 residues. Germline assignment: CDR1 SGHNT and CDR2 YYREEE (reference sequence). CDR3 sequence: CASSPAPTGTYEQYF. DNA for the CDR3: TGTGCCAGCAGTCCGGCCCCTACAGGGACCTACGAGCAGTACTTC.

The chain uses TRBV27 and TRBJ1-4; TRBD1 aligns across 9 bases. The germline V gene has CDR1 MNHEY and CDR2 SMNVEV (reference sequence). The CDR3 sequence is 15 residues long. J gave up 6 bases and V 5 bases, and 7 bases lay outside the gene matches. The CDR3 bases are TGTGCCAGCAGTATCCGACAGGGGGTAGATGAAAAACTGTTTTTT. Translated: CASSIRQGVDEKLFF.

The chain links TRBV18 to TRBJ2-1; 11 bases are a match to TRBD2. Per the germline V gene, CDR1 is KGHSH and CDR2 is LQKENI. CDR3 length: 17 residues. With 6 bases clipped from V and 0 bases from J, the junction kept 7 bases outside the gene matches. The CDR3 DNA follows: TGTGCCAGCTCCCCCGGACTAGCGGGCAGCTCCTACAATGAGCAGTTCTTC. It is translated as CASSPGLAGSSYNEQFF.

The V call is TRBV28, the J call TRBJ2-7; 9 bases fit TRBD1. Germline values: CDR1 MDHEN, CDR2 SYDVKM. CDR3 length: 17 residues. Trimming at V came to 3 bases and at J to 2 bases, leaving 11 bases not matched to a gene. The CDR3 DNA reads TGTGCCAGCAGTTTGAGGCGGAGGACAGGGGTGCCCTACGAGCAGTACGTC. Residues: CASSLRRRTGVPYEQYV.

The genes are TRBV7-9 and TRBJ1-3; TRBD1 agrees at 11 bases. Germline assignment: CDR1 SEHNR and CDR2 FQNEAQ (reference sequence). The J segment lost 4 bases and the V segment lost 5 bases, leaving 10 bases of the junction unmatched. This CDR3 contains 17 residues. The CDR3 DNA sequence: TGTGCCAGCAGCACCAGCTGGGACAGGGGGTTCGGAAACACCATATATTTT. As protein: CASSTSWDRGFGNTIYF.

This clone was counted once. J is TRBJ2-5 and V is TRBV25-1; unclear D gene. There are 15 residues in the CDR3. Between the trimmed V and J ends, which lost 1 base and 0 bases, there was a span of 9 bases. The germline gives CDR1 MGHDK, CDR2 SYGVNS. DNA of the CDR3: TGTGCCAGCAGTGAATCCCTCTCGTACCAAGAGACCCAGTACTTC. Translation: CASSESLSYQETQYF. Drawing the rest from reference TRBV25-1 and TRBJ2-5, the complete variable domain is EADIYQTPRYLVIGTGKKITLECSQTMGHDKMYWYQQDPGMELHLIHYSYGVNSTEKGDLSSESTVSRIRTEHFPLTLESARPSHTSQYLCASSESLSYQETQYFGPGTRLLVL.

The V and J genes are TRBV6-5 and TRBJ2-7; tentatively, D is TRBD1 (6 bases). The CDR3 has 16 residues. V was pared by 0 bases and J by 4 bases, with 16 bases between. The germline gives CDR1 MNHEY, CDR2 SVGAGI. The CDR3 spells CASSYSSRRGMYEQYF. The CDR3 DNA sequence: TGTGCCAGCAGTTACTCTTCTCGCAGGGGAATGTACGAGCAGTACTTC.